Shown below are 12 T cell receptor beta chains from a single sample sequenced in a study of CD8 T cells in Susac syndrome. Random-hexamer reverse transcription was applied to 0.5 to 1 ug RNA. Each CDR3 protein gets one entry after TCRdb re-called the immunoSEQ multiplex PCR reads with MiXCR. The sample has 250,000 to 300,000 distinct CDR3 sequences, roughly 81% seen once. Sequencing was performed on CD8+ T cells from PBMCs. These receptors were taken from a human donor with multiple sclerosis.

The chain joins TRBV28 to TRBJ2-3; 11 positions agree with TRBD2. Germline trimming cut 6 bases from V and 6 bases from J; bases unmatched to any gene: 11. The germline V gene has CDR1 MDHEN and CDR2 SYDVKM. The CDR3 spans 16 residues. The CDR3 loop is CASRGLAGGVWDTQYF. In DNA, the CDR3 is TGTGCCAGCAGAGGATTAGCGGGGGGGGTCTGGGATACGCAGTATTTT.

The chain employs TRBV2 and TRBJ2-5; 7 bases align to TRBD1. The CDR3 sequence is 14 residues long. Germline CDR1 SNHLY, CDR2 FYNNEI. The V and J ends lost 5 bases and 4 bases, in that order; junction bases with no gene match: 7. CDR3 nucleotide sequence: TGTGCCAGCAGTTCTGAGGGGGCGCGAGAGACCCAGTACTTC. This sequence encodes CASSSEGARETQYF.

J is TRBJ2-7 and V is TRBV7-9; D is unresolved. This CDR3 is built from 14 residues. Trimming left V 5 bases short and J 3 bases short, with 14 bases between. The germline gives CDR1 SEHNR, CDR2 FQNEAQ (reference sequence). The CDR3 sequence is CASSETTVNYEQYF. CDR3 DNA: TGTGCCAGCAGCGAGACGACCGTTAACTACGAGCAGTACTTC.

This clonotype was seen once. This chain connects TRBV19 to TRBJ2-7; 7 bases match TRBD1. V lost 3 bases and J lost 3; bases outside the gene matches: 8. The germline V gene encodes CDR1 LNHDA and CDR2 SQIVND (reference sequence). This CDR3 has 15 residues. CDR3 coding DNA: TGTGCCAGTAGTATCGGGACAGCGTCATTCTACGAGCAGTACTTC. Protein product: CASSIGTASFYEQYF.

The CDR3, as DNA: TGTGCCACCAACACAGATACGCAGTATTTT. It codes for CATNTDTQYF. This rearrangement joins TRBV2 to TRBJ2-3; D unclear. The CDR3 is 10 amino acids. The V gene's germline CDR1 is SNHLY and CDR2 FYNNEI. Between the trimmed V and J ends, which lost 10 bases and 2 bases, there was a span of 4 bases.

Written as DNA, the CDR3 is TGTGCCAGTAGGAGGGGACTAACCTACGAGCAGTACTTC. Translation gives CASRRGLTYEQYF. J is TRBJ2-7 and V is TRBV19; 7 bases are shared with TRBD2. V shed 6 bases and J 2 bases; nucleotides not matched to a gene: 4. Germline loops: CDR1 LNHDA, CDR2 SQIVND (reference sequence). This CDR3 contains 13 residues.

This sequence joins TRBV2 and TRBJ2-6; D ambiguous. Germline assignment: CDR1 SNHLY and CDR2 FYNNEI. Between the trimmed V and J ends, which lost 5 bases and 0 bases, there was a span of 2 bases. There are 13 residues in the CDR3. The CDR3 loop is CASSSSGANVLTF. CDR3 in DNA: TGTGCCAGCAGTAGCTCTGGGGCCAACGTCCTGACTTTC.

This chain links TRBV10-1 with TRBJ2-2; D is undetermined. Trimming shortened V by 4 bases and J by 4 bases, and 4 bases separated the two germline ends. The germline CDR1 and CDR2 sequences are WNHNN and SYGVQD (reference sequence). This CDR3 has 12 amino acids. The CDR3 region has the DNA TGCGCCAGCAGTGCTACCACCGGGGAGCTGTTTTTT. This translates into CASSATTGELFF.

J is TRBJ2-3 and V is TRBV28; TRBD2 aligns across 8 bases. The CDR3 covers 15 residues. The junction had 5 bases not matched to a gene; V was cut back by 3 bases and J by 3 bases. Looked up from germline, CDR1 is MDHEN and CDR2 is SYDVKM. In DNA, the CDR3 is TGTGCCAGCAGTTTTCGGGGGGGCGGTACAGATACGCAGTATTTT. This translates into CASSFRGGGTDTQYF.

This clonotype was detected only a few times. The V and J genes are TRBV19 and TRBJ2-7; 9 bases are shared with TRBD2. Trimming cost V 4 bases and J 5 bases; bases outside gene matches: 9. The CDR3 totals 15 residues. Looked up from germline, CDR1 is LNHDA and CDR2 is SQIVND (reference sequence). CDR3: CASSTPSVAGDEQYF. The CDR3 DNA sequence: TGTGCCAGTAGTACCCCCTCGGTAGCGGGAGACGAGCAGTACTTC.

The gene calls are TRBV29-1 and TRBJ2-7, with D hard to call. Trimming removed 4 bases at V and 3 bases at J, with 13 bases between. CDR1 is SQVTM and CDR2 is ANQGSEA in the germline V gene. There are 13 residues in the CDR3. The DNA for the CDR3 is TGCAGCGTTGTACTCACTGAGATCTACGAGCAGTACTTC. Its protein product is CSVVLTEIYEQYF.

V usage is TRBV14 and J usage is TRBJ1-2, with 7 bases matching TRBD1. This CDR3 is built from 15 residues. V lost 5 bases and J lost 6; bases outside the gene matches: 12. Germline CDR1 is SGHDN and CDR2 is FVKESK. Here the CDR3 DNA reads TGTGCCAGCAGCTCCGACAGGGACTGGTTGGATGGCTACACCTTC. This gives the protein CASSSDRDWLDGYTF.